Presented here are 22 T cell receptor beta chains from one specimen sequenced in a study of blood T cell repertoires in COVID-19. Measured with immunoSEQ multiplex PCR; TCRdb has only the in-frame clones, and not every one. This sample has some 250,000 clones; under 90% occur once, and the top ten carry 4% to 5%. The sample was peripheral blood. The origin of the receptors is a man aged 55 to 70 with acute or convalescent COVID-19.

This clone was picked up one time. The gene calls are TRBV15 and TRBJ2-7, with D unclear. In germline, CDR1 is LNHNV, CDR2 YYDKDF (reference sequence). V was clipped by 2 bases and J by 6 bases, with 14 bases between them. This CDR3 region has 14 residues. The CDR3 DNA is TGTGCCACCAGCAGAAAGAGGTTTCCCAGCGAGCAGTACTTC. Protein product: CATSRKRFPSEQYF.

This sequence joins TRBV19 and TRBJ1-2; the D gene is possibly TRBD1 (6 bases). CDR1 and CDR2 (germline): LNHDA, SQIVND (reference sequence). V shed 6 bases and J shed 2 bases, with 19 bases lying between them. CDR3 length equals 16 residues. The CDR3: CASRQRFDRPNYGYTF. The CDR3 DNA sequence: TGTGCCAGTAGACAAAGGTTTGACAGGCCAAACTATGGCTACACCTTC.

This rearrangement joins TRBV29-1 to TRBJ2-6; 7 positions match TRBD1. This CDR3 has 15 residues. V lost 4 bases, J lost 2 bases, and 5 bases stayed unmatched. Germline V gene lookup returns CDR1 SQVTM and CDR2 ANQGSEA. CDR3 loop: CSVGKGATGANVLTF. CDR3 DNA: TGCAGCGTTGGGAAGGGGGCGACTGGGGCCAACGTCCTGACTTTC. The variable domain in full, with the rest retrieved from reference TRBV29-1 and TRBJ2-6, is SAVISQKPSRDICQRGTSLTIQCQVDSQVTMMFWYRQQPGQSLTLIATANQGSEATYESGFVIDKFPISRPNLTFSTLTVSNMSPEDSSIYLCSVGKGATGANVLTFGAGSRLTVL.

The chain employs TRBV7-3 and TRBJ2-3; D possibly corresponds to TRBD1 (5 bases). This CDR3 is built from 16 residues. Trimming stripped 2 bases from V and 1 base from J, with 13 bases between. The germline V gene has CDR1 SGHTA and CDR2 FQGTGA. CDR3 sequence: CASSLGATRGTDTQYF. The CDR3 DNA reads TGTGCCAGCAGCTTAGGGGCGACCCGGGGCACAGATACGCAGTATTTT.

The rearrangement uses TRBV7-9 and TRBJ2-2, with TRBD2 matching 9 bases. The CDR3 runs to 16 residues. The trim removed 0 bases at V and 1 base at J, leaving 0 bases unmatched. Germline CDR1 reads SEHNR; CDR2 reads FQNEAQ (reference sequence). The CDR3 DNA is TGTGCCAGCAGCTTAGCTAGCGGGAGGAACACCGGGGAGCTGTTTTTT. This encodes CASSLASGRNTGELFF.

The V gene is TRBV28, the J gene TRBJ1-1; D remains unclear. V was trimmed by 3 bases and J by 0 bases, leaving 8 bases between them. The CDR3 extends over 14 amino acids. CDR1 and CDR2 (germline): MDHEN, SYDVKM. The CDR3 region is CASSFPSLNTEAFF. In DNA, the CDR3 is TGTGCCAGCAGTTTTCCAAGCTTGAACACTGAAGCTTTCTTT.

The V call is TRBV7-9, the J call TRBJ1-6; 8 positions match TRBD1. The V gene's germline CDR1 is SEHNR and CDR2 FQNEAQ (reference sequence). Losses at the gene ends were 11 bases for V and 5 bases for J; bases not matched to a gene: 8. The CDR3 is made up of 14 amino acids. The CDR3 protein is CALDREYDNSPLHF. The DNA of the CDR3 is TGTGCCTTGGACAGGGAATATGATAATTCACCCCTCCACTTT.

The V call is TRBV10-1, the J call TRBJ2-3; 8 bases are shared with TRBD2. The germline CDR1 and CDR2 sequences are WNHNN and SYGVQD (reference sequence). CDR3 length equals 15 residues. The trim removed 4 bases at V and 0 bases at J, leaving 3 bases unmatched. CDR3 in DNA: TGCGCCAGCAGTGTAGCGGGACCTAGCACAGATACGCAGTATTTT. Its translation is CASSVAGPSTDTQYF.

V is TRBV10-1 and J is TRBJ1-1; perhaps TRBD1 as D (5 bases). Germline lookup yields CDR1 WNHNN and CDR2 SYGVQD (reference sequence). Between the trimmed V and J ends, which lost 2 bases and 3 bases, there was a span of 7 bases. The CDR3 totals 13 residues. CDR3 nucleotides: TGCGCCAGCAGTGAGGGAGGGGACACTGAAGCTTTCTTT. Translating gives CASSEGGDTEAFF.

V is TRBV5-1 and J is TRBJ2-7, with D possibly matching TRBD1 (5 bases). The CDR3 has 15 amino acids. V was clipped by 0 bases and J by 1 base, with 11 bases between them. CDR1 SGHRS and CDR2 YFSETQ come from the germline V gene. Here the CDR3 reads CASSLDRTLSYEQYF. The CDR3 DNA is TGCGCCAGCAGCTTGGATAGGACACTTTCCTACGAGCAGTACTTC. The full variable domain, in which reference TRBV5-1 and TRBJ2-7 provide the parts outside the CDR3, is KAGVTQTPRYLIKTRGQQVTLSCSPISGHRSVSWYQQTPGQGLQFLFEYFSETQRNKGNFPGRFSGRQFSNSRSEMNVSTLELGDSALYLCASSLDRTLSYEQYFGPGTRLTVT.

This chain joins TRBV18 and TRBJ2-6; 9 bases align to TRBD1. Per the germline V gene, CDR1 is KGHSH and CDR2 is LQKENI. The V gene end was trimmed by 3 bases and the J gene end by 4 bases; junction bases not matched to a gene: 7. This CDR3 is built from 17 residues. CDR3 loop: CASSPPGTGTGANVLTF. The CDR3 bases are TGTGCCAGCTCACCCCCCGGGACAGGGACCGGGGCCAACGTCCTGACTTTC.

V usage is TRBV29-1 and J usage is TRBJ1-4; D not certain. Trimming took off 1 base at V and 7 bases at J, with 22 bases between the two ends. Germline-derived CDR1 and CDR2 are SQVTM and ANQGSEA. The CDR3 is made up of 17 amino acids. The CDR3 DNA follows: TGCAGCGTTGAAGTGGTGGCAGGCTCCGTAAGCGGTGAAAAACTGTTTTTT. Translating it yields CSVEVVAGSVSGEKLFF.

This chain connects TRBV12-3 or TRBV12-4 to TRBJ2-5, with D perhaps TRBD1 (5 bases). V lost 6 bases and J 4 bases, leaving 9 bases between the germline ends. The CDR3 contains 12 residues. In DNA form, the CDR3 reads TGTGCCAGCAGATGGGGCGTAGAGACCCAGTACTTC. Its translation: CASRWGVETQYF.

The V call is TRBV5-1, the J call TRBJ2-1, with TRBD2 matching 14 bases. CDR1 is SGHRS and CDR2 is YFSETQ in the germline V gene. V was clipped by 5 bases and J by 8 bases; unmatched bases: 6. The CDR3 has 15 amino acids. The CDR3 coding sequence is TGCGCCAGCAGTATCGGACTAGCGGGAGGAGATGAGCAGTTCTTC. It translates to CASSIGLAGGDEQFF.

V usage is TRBV7-9 and J usage is TRBJ2-5; TRBD1 aligns across 8 bases. The trim removed 4 bases at V and 2 bases at J, leaving 15 bases unmatched. CDR1 and CDR2 (germline): SEHNR, FQNEAQ (reference sequence). The CDR3 has 18 amino acids. DNA of the CDR3: TGTGCCAGCAGCTCCTACACCTCGCCGACAGGGGATCAAGAGACCCAGTACTTC. Translated, it gives CASSSYTSPTGDQETQYF.

J is TRBJ1-2 and V is TRBV27; 8 bases align to TRBD1. Germline V gene lookup returns CDR1 MNHEY and CDR2 SMNVEV (reference sequence). V lost 6 bases and J lost 5; bases outside the gene matches: 14. This CDR3 is 16 amino acids long. CDR3 sequence: CASRPNLQGAWYGYTF. CDR3 sequence (DNA): TGTGCCAGCAGACCAAACTTGCAGGGGGCATGGTATGGCTACACCTTC.

The chain uses TRBV10-3 and TRBJ2-2, with D tentatively TRBD1 (5 bases). Trimming took 6 bases from V and 2 from J, leaving 13 bases between them. This CDR3 region has 15 residues. Germline assignment: CDR1 ENHRY and CDR2 SYGVKD. In DNA, the CDR3 is TGTGCCATCAGACCTTACGACAGCAACACCGGGGAGCTGTTTTTT. As protein: CAIRPYDSNTGELFF.

In DNA form, the CDR3 reads TGCGCCAGCAGCTTGGGAAGCGGGTCCAACTACGAGCAGTACTTC. Protein: CASSLGSGSNYEQYF. The chain uses TRBV5-1 and TRBJ2-7; D is possibly TRBD2 (6 bases). Deletions cut 0 bases from V and 3 bases from J, with 13 bases between. CDR3 length equals 15 residues. Germline assignment: CDR1 SGHRS and CDR2 YFSETQ.

CDR3 DNA: TGTGCCAGCAGCCCTGAAAGAGCGGGGACAGGGAGTGTCTATGGCTACACCTTC. It yields the protein CASSPERAGTGSVYGYTF. This rearrangement joins TRBV9 to TRBJ1-2; 9 nucleotides match TRBD1. V dropped 4 bases and J dropped 4; count of bases not matched to a gene: 17. Germline lookup yields CDR1 SGDLS and CDR2 YYNGEE. The CDR3 loop spans 18 amino acids.

The chain recombines TRBV7-9 with TRBJ1-3; D might be TRBD1 (6 bases). The CDR3 length is 15 residues. V was trimmed by 5 bases and J by 0 bases, leaving 11 bases between them. Germline CDR1 reads SEHNR; CDR2 reads FQNEAQ (reference sequence). CDR3 loop: CASSRDTRSGNTIYF. Written as DNA, the CDR3 is TGTGCCAGCAGCCGGGACACTCGCTCTGGAAACACCATATATTTT. The whole variable domain, remainder taken from reference TRBV7-9 and TRBJ1-3, is DTGVSQNPRHKITKRGQNVTFRCDPISEHNRLYWYRQTLGQGPEFLTYFQNEAQLEKSRLLSDRFSAERPKGSFSTLEIQRTEQGDSAMYLCASSRDTRSGNTIYFGEGSWLTVV.

Only one count was recorded for this clone. The chain links TRBV5-4 to TRBJ1-6; TRBD1 might be the D (6 bases). CDR3 length: 15 amino acids. In germline, CDR1 is SGHNT, CDR2 YYREEE (reference sequence). Trimming shortened V by 0 bases and J by 10 bases, and 14 bases separated the two germline ends. CDR3 bases: TGTGCCAGCAGCTTGGAGGGCAGGGGATACTCACCCCTCCACTTT. The encoded protein is CASSLEGRGYSPLHF.

The genes are TRBV24-1 and TRBJ2-3, with 14 positions matching TRBD2. This CDR3 is 23 amino acids long. Germline V gene lookup returns CDR1 KGHDR and CDR2 SFDVKD. V was clipped by 1 base and J by 6 bases; unmatched bases: 23. This chain's CDR3 is CATSDLMTSGRVLERWLSDTQYF. CDR3 coding DNA: TGTGCCACCAGTGATTTAATGACTAGCGGGAGGGTTTTGGAGCGGTGGTTGAGTGATACGCAGTATTTT.